In this sample, the clone carrying this T cell receptor beta chain turned up a few times. These data come from a study of T-cell reconstitution after alpha-beta-depleted transplantation in children. Construction of the TCRbeta library involved unique molecular identifiers. TCRdb ran MiXCR on the PCR reads and lists one entry per CDR3 protein. The sample has 600,000 to 700,000 distinct CDR3 sequences, roughly 15% seen once. V lost 0 bases and J lost 0, with 10 bases in between. In germline, CDR1 is SGHKS, CDR2 YYEKEE (reference sequence). This CDR3 is built from 16 residues. The sample in question was PBMCs from the stem cell graft donor, obtained from the stem cell graft. This clonotype was sampled from a human donor who donated a stem cell graft to a child with acute myeloid leukemia. The chain combines TRBV5-5 with TRBJ1-3; D perhaps matches TRBD1 (5 bases). The CDR3 protein is CASSLAGGSSGNTIYF. The CDR3 coding sequence is TGTGCCAGCAGCTTGGCCGGGGGGAGCTCTGGAAACACCATATATTTT.